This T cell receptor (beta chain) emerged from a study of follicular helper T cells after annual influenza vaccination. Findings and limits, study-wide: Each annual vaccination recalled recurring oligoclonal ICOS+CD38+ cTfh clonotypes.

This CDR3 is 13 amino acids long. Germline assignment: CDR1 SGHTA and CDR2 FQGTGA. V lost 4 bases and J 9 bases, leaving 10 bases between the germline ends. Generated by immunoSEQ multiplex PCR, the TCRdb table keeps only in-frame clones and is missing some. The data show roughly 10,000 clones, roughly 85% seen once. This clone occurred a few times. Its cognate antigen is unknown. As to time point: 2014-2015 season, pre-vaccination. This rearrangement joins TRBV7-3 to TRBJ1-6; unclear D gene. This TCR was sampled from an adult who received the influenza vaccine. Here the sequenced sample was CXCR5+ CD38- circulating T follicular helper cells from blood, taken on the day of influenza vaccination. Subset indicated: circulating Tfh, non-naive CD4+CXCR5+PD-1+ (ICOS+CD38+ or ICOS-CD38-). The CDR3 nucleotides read TGTGCCAGCAGCTCCACGATTAGTTCACCCCTCCACTTT. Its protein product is CASSSTISSPLHF.